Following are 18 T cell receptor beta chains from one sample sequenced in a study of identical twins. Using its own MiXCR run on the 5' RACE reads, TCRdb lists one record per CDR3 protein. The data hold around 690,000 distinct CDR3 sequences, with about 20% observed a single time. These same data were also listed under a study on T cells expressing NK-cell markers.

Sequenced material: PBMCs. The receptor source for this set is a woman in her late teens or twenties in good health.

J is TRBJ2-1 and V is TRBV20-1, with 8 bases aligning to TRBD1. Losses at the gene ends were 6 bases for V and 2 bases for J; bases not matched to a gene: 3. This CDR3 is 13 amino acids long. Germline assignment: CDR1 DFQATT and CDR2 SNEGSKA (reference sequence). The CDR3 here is CSALQGAYNEQFF. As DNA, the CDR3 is TGCAGTGCCCTACAGGGGGCCTACAATGAGCAGTTCTTC.

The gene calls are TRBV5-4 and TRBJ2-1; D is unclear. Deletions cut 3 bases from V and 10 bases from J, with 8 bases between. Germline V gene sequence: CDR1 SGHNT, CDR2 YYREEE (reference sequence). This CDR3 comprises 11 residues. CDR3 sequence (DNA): TGTGCCAGCAGCTATAACTACGAGCAGTTCTTC. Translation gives CASSYNYEQFF.

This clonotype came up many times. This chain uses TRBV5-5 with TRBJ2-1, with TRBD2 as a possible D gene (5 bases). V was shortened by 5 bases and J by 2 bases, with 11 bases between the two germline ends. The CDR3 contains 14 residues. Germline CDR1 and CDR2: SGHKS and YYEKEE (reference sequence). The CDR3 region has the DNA TGTGCCAGCAGTGCCGGGGTCACCTACAATGAGCAGTTCTTC. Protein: CASSAGVTYNEQFF. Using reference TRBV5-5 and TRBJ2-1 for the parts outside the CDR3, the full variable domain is DAGVTQSPTHLIKTRGQQVTLRCSPISGHKSVSWYQQVLGQGPQFIFQYYEKEERGRGNFPDRFSARQFPNYSSELNVNALLLGDSALYLCASSAGVTYNEQFFGPGTRLTVL.

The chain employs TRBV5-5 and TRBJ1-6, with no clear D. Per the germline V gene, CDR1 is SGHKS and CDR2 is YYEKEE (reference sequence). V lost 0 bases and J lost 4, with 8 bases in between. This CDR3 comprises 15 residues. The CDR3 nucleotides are TGTGCCAGCAGCTTGGGGCAGCCTTATAATTCACCCCTCCACTTT. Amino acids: CASSLGQPYNSPLHF.

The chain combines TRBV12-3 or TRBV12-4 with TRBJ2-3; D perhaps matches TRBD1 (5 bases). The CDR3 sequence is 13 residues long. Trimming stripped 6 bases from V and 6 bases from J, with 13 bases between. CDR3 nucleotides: TGTGCCAGCAGGAAACAGGTTGGGGATACGCAGTATTTT. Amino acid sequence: CASRKQVGDTQYF.

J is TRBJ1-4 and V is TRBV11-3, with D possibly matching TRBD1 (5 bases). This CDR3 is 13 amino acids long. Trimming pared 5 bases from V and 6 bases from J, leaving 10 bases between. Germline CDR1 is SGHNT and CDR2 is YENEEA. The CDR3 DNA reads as TGTGCCAGCAGCAAAGGGGAACATGAAAAACTGTTTTTT. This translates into CASSKGEHEKLFF.

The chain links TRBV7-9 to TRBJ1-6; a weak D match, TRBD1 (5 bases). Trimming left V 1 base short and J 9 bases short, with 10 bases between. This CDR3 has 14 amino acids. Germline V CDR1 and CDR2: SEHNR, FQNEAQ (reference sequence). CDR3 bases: TGTGCCAGCAGCTTAGAAGGGGTGCGTTCACCCCTCCACTTT. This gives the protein CASSLEGVRSPLHF.

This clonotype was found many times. CDR3 sequence reads: CASSLAGTLNTEAFF. The CDR3 bases are TGTGCCAGCAGTTTAGCAGGGACCCTGAACACTGAAGCTTTCTTT. This chain connects TRBV12-3 or TRBV12-4 to TRBJ1-1; weak D call: TRBD1 (5 bases). V gave up 0 bases and J gave up 0 bases, with 8 bases separating them. This CDR3 spans 15 amino acids.

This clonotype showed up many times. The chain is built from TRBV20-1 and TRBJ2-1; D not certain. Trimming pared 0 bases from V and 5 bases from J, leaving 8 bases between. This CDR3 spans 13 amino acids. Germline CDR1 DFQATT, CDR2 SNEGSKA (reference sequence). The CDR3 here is CSARDPSDNEQFF. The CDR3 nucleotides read TGCAGTGCTAGAGATCCCAGCGACAATGAGCAGTTCTTC.

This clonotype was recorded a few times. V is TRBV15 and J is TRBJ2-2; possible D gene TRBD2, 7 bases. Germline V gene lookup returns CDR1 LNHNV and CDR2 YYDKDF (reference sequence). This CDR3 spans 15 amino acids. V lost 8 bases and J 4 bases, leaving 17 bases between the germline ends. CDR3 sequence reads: CATYRGGAPTGELFF. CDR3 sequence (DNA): TGTGCCACCTATCGCGGGGGCGCGCCCACCGGGGAGCTGTTTTTT.

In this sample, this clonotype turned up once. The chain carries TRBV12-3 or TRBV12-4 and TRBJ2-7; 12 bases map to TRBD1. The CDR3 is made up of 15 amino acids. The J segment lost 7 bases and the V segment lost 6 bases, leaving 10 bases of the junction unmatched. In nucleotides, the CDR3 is TGTGCCAGCAGCCGTCGGGACAGGGGGCTGAGGGAGCAGTACTTC. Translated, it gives CASSRRDRGLREQYF.

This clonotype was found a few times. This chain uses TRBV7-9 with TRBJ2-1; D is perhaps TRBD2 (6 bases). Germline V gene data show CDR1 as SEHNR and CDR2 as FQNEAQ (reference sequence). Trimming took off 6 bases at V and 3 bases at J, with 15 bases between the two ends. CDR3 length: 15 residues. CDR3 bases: TGTGCCAGCAGTTCGACGCGGGGCTACTACAATGAGCAGTTCTTC. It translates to CASSSTRGYYNEQFF. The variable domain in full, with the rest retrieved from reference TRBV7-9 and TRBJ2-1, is DTGVSQNPRHKITKRGQNVTFRCDPISEHNRLYWYRQTLGQGPEFLTYFQNEAQLEKSRLLSDRFSAERPKGSFSTLEIQRTEQGDSAMYLCASSSTRGYYNEQFFGPGTRLTVL.

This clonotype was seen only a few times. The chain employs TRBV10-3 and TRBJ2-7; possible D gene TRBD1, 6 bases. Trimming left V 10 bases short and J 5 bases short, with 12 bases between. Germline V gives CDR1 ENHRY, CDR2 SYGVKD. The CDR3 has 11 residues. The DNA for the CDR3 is TGTGCCAGCACAGGGTCCGACGAGCAGTACTTC. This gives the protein CASTGSDEQYF.

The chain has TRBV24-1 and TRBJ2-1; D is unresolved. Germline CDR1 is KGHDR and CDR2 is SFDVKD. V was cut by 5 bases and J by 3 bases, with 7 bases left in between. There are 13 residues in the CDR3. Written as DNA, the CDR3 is TGTGCCACCAGTGCCTTGAACTACAATGAGCAGTTCTTC. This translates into CATSALNYNEQFF.

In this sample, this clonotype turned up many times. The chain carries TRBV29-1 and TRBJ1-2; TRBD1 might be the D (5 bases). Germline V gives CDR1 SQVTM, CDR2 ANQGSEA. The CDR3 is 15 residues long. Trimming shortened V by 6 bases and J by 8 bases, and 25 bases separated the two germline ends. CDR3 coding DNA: TGCAGCGTCCAACCGTGGGGTAAAGGGGTAAAGGGCTACACCTTC. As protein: CSVQPWGKGVKGYTF.

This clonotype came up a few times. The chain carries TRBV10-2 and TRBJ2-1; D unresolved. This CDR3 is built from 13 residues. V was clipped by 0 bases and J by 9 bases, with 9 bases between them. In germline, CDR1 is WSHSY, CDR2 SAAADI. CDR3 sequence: CASSESLGGEQFF. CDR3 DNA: TGCGCCAGCAGTGAGTCGTTGGGTGGTGAGCAGTTCTTC.

The CDR3 loop is CASTHPGGQTGPEQYF. In DNA, the CDR3 is TGTGCCAGCACCCACCCGGGGGGGCAGACCGGCCCCGAGCAGTACTTC. The genes are TRBV11-2 and TRBJ2-7; 8 bases line up with TRBD2. This CDR3 contains 16 residues. The germline gives CDR1 SGHAT, CDR2 FQNNGV. V shed 7 bases and J 6 bases; nucleotides not matched to a gene: 17.

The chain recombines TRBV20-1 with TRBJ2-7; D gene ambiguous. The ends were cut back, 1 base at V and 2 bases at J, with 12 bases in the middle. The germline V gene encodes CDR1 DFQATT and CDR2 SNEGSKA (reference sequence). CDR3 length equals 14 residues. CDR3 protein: CSARAIQEAYEQYF. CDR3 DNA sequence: TGCAGTGCTAGAGCAATTCAAGAGGCCTACGAGCAGTACTTC.